This T cell receptor beta chain was captured in a study of cytomegalovirus exposure and HLA in healthy donors. Primers included in the PCR were 60 Vbeta and 13 Jbeta primers. Generated by immunoSEQ multiplex PCR, the TCRdb table keeps only in-frame clones and is missing some. Of roughly 120,000 clones listed, 80% to 90% are singletons. This clone was seen a handful of times. The TCR originated in a male donor in good health and CMV-seropositive. The specimen sequenced was PBMCs.

CDR3 in amino acids: CASRGGTGGNQPQHF. The DNA for the CDR3 is TGTGCCAGTAGGGGGGGGACAGGGGGAAATCAGCCCCAGCATTTT. The chain couples TRBV19 to TRBJ1-5; 11 bases are a match to TRBD1. J was trimmed by 4 bases and V by 6 bases; bases with no gene match: 5. The CDR3 totals 15 residues. Per germline, CDR1 LNHDA and CDR2 SQIVND (reference sequence).